Listed here are 19 T cell receptor beta chains from one sample, sequenced in a study of shared T cell receptors in the human thymus. Method: immunoSEQ multiplex PCR; TCRdb's copy keeps in-frame clones and lacks some. The sample carries about 710,000 clones, about 87% recorded once. Separately, the same data were catalogued under a study of human thymus T cells.

The source material was thymocytes. The source is a boy in the first two years of life with a congenital heart defect.

The CDR3 sequence: CASRQGVNTEAFF. The CDR3 DNA reads TGTGCCAGCCGCCAAGGGGTGAACACTGAAGCTTTCTTT. The rearrangement uses TRBV7-3 and TRBJ1-1; D perhaps matches TRBD1 (5 bases). Germline V gives CDR1 SGHTA, CDR2 FQGTGA. The germline V and J ends were trimmed by 8 bases and 0 bases, with 10 bases remaining between them. This CDR3 region has 13 residues.

This clone was seen a single time. The chain employs TRBV5-6 and TRBJ1-4; D uncertain. The CDR3 is 14 amino acids. Per germline, CDR1 SGHDT and CDR2 YYEEEE. V lost 0 bases, J lost 5 bases, and 8 bases lay in between. In DNA, the CDR3 is TGTGCCAGCAGCTTGGACGGGGAGAATGAAAAACTGTTTTTT. Protein product: CASSLDGENEKLFF. Based on the CDR3 plus reference TRBV5-6 and TRBJ1-4, the full variable domain is DAGVTQSPTHLIKTRGQQVTLRCSPKSGHDTVSWYQQALGQGPQFIFQYYEEEERQRGNFPDRFSGHQFPNYSSELNVNALLLGDSALYLCASSLDGENEKLFFGSGTQLSVL.

The rearrangement links TRBV5-1 to TRBJ2-3, with a possible D match to TRBD2 (6 bases). The CDR3 totals 15 residues. Trimming removed 5 bases from V and 3 bases from J, with 16 bases in between. Germline V gene data show CDR1 as SGHRS and CDR2 as YFSETQ. The CDR3 loop is CASRPTSFGTDTQYF. The CDR3 nucleotides are TGCGCCAGCAGGCCGACTAGTTTTGGAACAGATACGCAGTATTTT.

V usage is TRBV29-1 and J usage is TRBJ2-1; a possible D gene is TRBD2 (5 bases). Germline lookup yields CDR1 SQVTM and CDR2 ANQGSEA. Trimming pared 4 bases from V and 5 bases from J, leaving 9 bases between. The CDR3 spans 12 residues. CDR3 in amino acids: CSVGGPNNEQFF. DNA for the CDR3: TGCAGCGTTGGAGGGCCGAACAATGAGCAGTTCTTC.

The chain links TRBV5-5 to TRBJ2-7, with 8 nucleotides matching TRBD1. The CDR3 length is 14 residues. CDR1 and CDR2 from the germline V gene are SGHKS and YYEKEE (reference sequence). The V gene end was trimmed by 3 bases and the J gene end by 2 bases; junction bases not matched to a gene: 4. CDR3 DNA sequence: TGTGCCAGCAGCTCCTGGACAGGGCCCTACGAGCAGTACTTC. It codes for CASSSWTGPYEQYF.

This chain links TRBV2 with TRBJ2-5; TRBD2 aligns across 12 bases. CDR1 is SNHLY, CDR2 FYNNEI, per germline. V was pared by 8 bases and J by 5 bases, with 6 bases of the junction left unmatched. The CDR3 is 14 residues long. The DNA for the CDR3 is TGTGCCAGCGCCTTGGGACTAGCGGGTGAGACCCAGTACTTC. Translation gives CASALGLAGETQYF.

The rearrangement links TRBV7-8 to TRBJ2-1; D unresolved. The V end lost 2 bases, the J end lost 9 bases, and 11 bases lay between the germline ends. Germline-derived CDR1 and CDR2 are SGHVS and FQNEAQ. The CDR3 extends over 13 amino acids. The CDR3 nucleotides are TGTGCCAGCAGCTTACTAGGTTCGATTGAGCAGTTCTTC. As protein: CASSLLGSIEQFF.

The genes are TRBV7-2 and TRBJ2-7, with 9 bases matching TRBD2. The CDR3 has 16 amino acids. J was trimmed by 6 bases and V by 5 bases; bases with no gene match: 14. The germline V gene encodes CDR1 SGHTA and CDR2 FQGNSA. The CDR3 sequence: CASSPGRGGAVGEQYF. For the CDR3, the DNA is TGTGCCAGCAGCCCAGGACGCGGGGGGGCGGTAGGCGAGCAGTACTTC.

V and J are TRBV5-1 and TRBJ2-6; 7 nucleotides align to TRBD1. CDR1 and CDR2 (germline): SGHRS, YFSETQ. The V and J ends lost 5 bases and 0 bases, in that order; junction bases with no gene match: 8. There are 17 residues in the CDR3. The CDR3 sequence is CASRVGGDTSGANVLTF. CDR3 nucleotide sequence: TGCGCCAGCAGGGTAGGGGGCGACACCTCTGGGGCCAACGTCCTGACTTTC.

Of note for this clone: One end of the junction is discordant with germline, which a read error may explain. Other DNA sequences from this sample encode an identical CDR3 as well. This rearrangement joins TRBV6-1 to TRBJ1-6, with D hard to call. The CDR3 extends over 15 amino acids. CDR1 MNHNS and CDR2 SASEGT come from the germline V gene. The DNA of the CDR3 is TGTGCCATTTTACGAGAGGGCCCCTATAATTCCCCCCTCCACTTT. Protein product: CAILREGPYNSPLHF.

This chain joins TRBV30 and TRBJ1-1; D is perhaps TRBD1 (6 bases). The CDR3 totals 13 residues. Between the trimmed V and J ends, which lost 3 bases and 6 bases, there was a span of 14 bases. Germline CDR1 is GTSNPN and CDR2 is SVGIG (reference sequence). The CDR3 DNA follows: TGTGCCTGGAGAGCCAGGGGTAACGCTGAAGCTTTCTTT. It is translated as CAWRARGNAEAFF. The full variable domain, with the rest looked up from reference TRBV30 and TRBJ1-1, is SQTIHQWPATLVQPVGSPLSLECTVEGTSNPNLYWYRQAAGRGLQLLFYSVGIGQISSEVPQNLSASRPQDRQFILSSKKLLLSDSGFYLCAWRARGNAEAFFGQGTRLTVV.

This sequence joins TRBV2 and TRBJ1-3; D remains ambiguous. Trimming shortened V by 1 base and J by 0 bases, and 10 bases separated the two germline ends. Per the germline V gene, CDR1 is SNHLY and CDR2 is FYNNEI. This CDR3 has 16 amino acids. CDR3 sequence (DNA): TGTGCCAGCAGTGAAGATCAGGTCCGCTCTGGAAACACCATATATTTT. Its protein product is CASSEDQVRSGNTIYF.

This chain joins TRBV7-2 and TRBJ1-1; possibly TRBD1 for D (6 bases). The length of the CDR3 is 16 residues. Germline V gene lookup returns CDR1 SGHTA and CDR2 FQGNSA. V dropped 5 bases and J dropped 1 base, with 17 bases sitting between them. The CDR3 is CASSPRLRGRNTEAFF. CDR3 nucleotide sequence: TGTGCCAGCAGCCCTCGCCTCAGGGGAAGGAACACTGAAGCTTTCTTT.

The V call is TRBV5-6, the J call TRBJ2-7, with 9 positions matching TRBD1. The CDR3 has 14 residues. The ends lost 3 bases at V and 4 bases at J; junction bases unmatched: 5. The germline CDR1 and CDR2 sequences are SGHDT and YYEEEE. The CDR3 DNA sequence: TGTGCCAGCAGCTGCTACAGGGGGCCTTACGAGCAGTACTTC. The encoded protein is CASSCYRGPYEQYF. Full variable domain (rest looked up from reference TRBV5-6 and TRBJ2-7): DAGVTQSPTHLIKTRGQQVTLRCSPKSGHDTVSWYQQALGQGPQFIFQYYEEEERQRGNFPDRFSGHQFPNYSSELNVNALLLGDSALYLCASSCYRGPYEQYFGPGTRLTVT.

The chain carries TRBV4-1 and TRBJ2-5, with D perhaps TRBD2 (5 bases). V lost 1 base and J lost 3, with 15 bases in between. The CDR3 sequence is 16 residues long. Per germline, CDR1 MGHRA and CDR2 YSYEKL. The CDR3 nucleotides are TGCGCCAGCAGCCAAGGTCAGCTAGCCGGGAAAGAGACCCAGTACTTC. Translating it yields CASSQGQLAGKETQYF.

Only one count was recorded for this clone. The CDR3 region is CASSLEQGNEKLFF. CDR3 sequence (DNA): TGCGCCAGCAGCTTGGAACAGGGGAACGAAAAACTGTTTTTT. The rearrangement links TRBV5-1 to TRBJ1-4; 7 nucleotides agree with TRBD1. The length of the CDR3 is 14 residues. CDR1 is SGHRS, CDR2 YFSETQ, per germline. V lost 0 bases to trimming and J lost 8 bases; unmatched junction nucleotides: 4.

V is TRBV7-2 and J is TRBJ2-2; TRBD2 matches at 11 bases. Unmatched junction bases numbered 0, after V lost 0 bases and J lost 3 bases. The CDR3 has 16 residues. Per germline, CDR1 SGHTA and CDR2 FQGNSA. Here the CDR3 reads CASSLASGRDTGELFF. CDR3 DNA: TGTGCCAGCAGCTTAGCTAGCGGGAGGGACACCGGGGAGCTGTTTTTT.

The chain recombines TRBV10-1 with TRBJ2-1; 8 bases map to TRBD2. CDR1 and CDR2 (germline): WNHNN, SYGVQD (reference sequence). J gave up 6 bases and V 6 bases, and 4 bases lay outside the gene matches. CDR3 length: 13 amino acids. CDR3 coding DNA: TGCGCCAGCAGCAGCGGGAGTTTCAATGAGCAGTTCTTC. Translation: CASSSGSFNEQFF.

In this sample, this clone turned up a few times. V is TRBV19 and J is TRBJ1-5, with TRBD1 identical over 7 bases. J gave up 2 bases and V 4 bases, and 8 bases lay outside the gene matches. The CDR3 has 16 residues. Germline loops: CDR1 LNHDA, CDR2 SQIVND (reference sequence). CDR3 in amino acids: CASSTTGALGNQPQHF. CDR3 nucleotide sequence: TGTGCCAGTAGTACTACAGGGGCCCTTGGCAATCAGCCCCAGCATTTT.